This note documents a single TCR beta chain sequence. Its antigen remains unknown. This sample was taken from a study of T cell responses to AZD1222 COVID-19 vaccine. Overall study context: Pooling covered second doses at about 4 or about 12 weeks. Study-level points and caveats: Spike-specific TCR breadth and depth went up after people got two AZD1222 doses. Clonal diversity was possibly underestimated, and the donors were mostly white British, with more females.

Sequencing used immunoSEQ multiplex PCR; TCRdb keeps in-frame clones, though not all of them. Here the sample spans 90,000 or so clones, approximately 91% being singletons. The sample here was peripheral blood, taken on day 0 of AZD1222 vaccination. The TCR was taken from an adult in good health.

The DNA of the CDR3 is TGTGCCAGCAGCTGGGATGGGTTTGGCTACACCTTC. It specifies CASSWDGFGYTF. V is TRBV7-2 and J is TRBJ1-2, with D uncertain. Germline CDR1 is SGHTA and CDR2 is FQGNSA. The CDR3 length is 12 residues. The germline V and J ends were trimmed by 4 bases and 7 bases, with 10 bases remaining between them.